This T cell receptor (beta chain) appears in the sequencing data of a study of blood T cell repertoires in COVID-19. This CDR3 contains 14 residues. V was cut by 3 bases and J by 7 bases, with 12 bases left in between. The V gene's germline CDR1 is KGHSH and CDR2 LQKENI. The table came from immunoSEQ multiplex PCR; TCRdb's copy has only in-frame clones and leaves some out. The sample lists 270,000 or so clones; approximately 84% were seen once. Donors in Cohort 3 who had recovered were those with two negative PCRs, healthcare professional clearance, or resolution of their symptoms. Sequenced input: PBMCs or T cells enriched from blood (not recorded which). The receptor comes from a man aged 50 to 59 who had recovered from COVID-19. The rearrangement joins TRBV18 to TRBJ1-4; D remains ambiguous. The CDR3: CASSPVSGGEKLFF. The CDR3 DNA follows: TGTGCCAGCTCACCGGTCTCAGGAGGTGAAAAACTGTTTTTT. Together with reference TRBV18 and TRBJ1-4, the CDR3 gives the full variable domain: NAGVMQNPRHLVRRRGQEARLRCSPMKGHSHVYWYRQLPEEGLKFMVYLQKENIIDESGMPKERFSAEFPKEGPSILRIQQVVRGDSAAYFCASSPVSGGEKLFFGSGTQLSVL.